A selection of T cell receptor beta chains follows, all from one sample in a study of cytomegalovirus exposure and HLA in healthy donors. Generated by immunoSEQ multiplex PCR, the TCRdb table keeps only in-frame clones and is missing some. Of 50,000 to 80,000 clones in the sample, roughly 73% were seen once. Sequencing was performed on PBMCs. The source of these receptors is a male donor in good health and CMV-seropositive. Each CDR3 is given with its conserved first and last residue. A D gene is named only where the DNA matches it firmly. Size values are once, few and many counts, or a class for expanded clones, and some rows have none.

>TRBJ1-5|NA|TRBV2|TRBD1
CASSDRGKPQHF
TGTGCCAGCAGCGACAGGGGGAAGCCCCAGCATTTT
>TRBJ2-7|few|TRBV6-6|TRBD2
CASSYSTGRGTYEQYF
TGTGCCAGCAGTTACTCGACTGGGCGGGGGACCTACGAGCAGTACTTC
>TRBJ1-5|few|TRBV7-9|NA
CASRRGGQPQHF
TGTGCCAGCAGAAGGGGGGGGCAGCCCCAGCATTTT
>TRBJ2-7|NA|TRBV7-2|NA
CASSLASGSYEQYF
TGTGCCAGCAGCTTAGCGTCAGGGTCCTACGAGCAGTACTTC
>TRBJ2-3|few|TRBV29-1|TRBD2
CTFSGHNTDTQYF
TGCACTTTTAGCGGGCATAACACAGATACGCAGTATTTT
>TRBJ2-2|NA|TRBV6-7|TRBD2
CASSYSPGRGGELFF
TGTGCCAGCAGTTACTCGCCAGGGAGGGGCGGGGAGCTGTTTTTT
>TRBJ1-2|NA|TRBV25-1|NA
CASSEAGRARSYTF
TGTGCCAGCAGCGAGGCCGGGCGGGCTCGAAGCTACACCTTC
>TRBJ1-1|once|TRBV5-1|TRBD1
CASSHGQGDTEAFF
TGCGCCAGCAGCCACGGACAGGGTGACACTGAAGCTTTCTTT
>TRBJ1-4|NA|TRBV2|NA
CASSEARVAGEKLFF
TGTGCCAGCAGTGAAGCCCGGGTAGCGGGAGAAAAACTGTTTTTT
>TRBJ1-1|few|TRBV10-3|TRBD1
CAIRTGGLNTEAFF
TGTGCCATTAGGACAGGGGGCCTGAACACTGAAGCTTTCTTT
>TRBJ1-1|NA|TRBV11-2|NA
CASSHRQAEAFF
TGTGCCAGCAGCCACCGACAGGCTGAAGCTTTCTTT